Following are 15 T cell receptor beta chains from one sample sequenced in a study of blood T cell repertoires in COVID-19. Sequencing was performed with immunoSEQ multiplex PCR; in TCRdb, only in-frame clones are kept and a portion is missing. The sample gives roughly 62,000 clones, roughly 86% of which show up once; approximately 7% is in the top ten. Input material: peripheral blood. Receptors were obtained from a human donor with active COVID-19. The donor label of this sample is uncertain.

The V and J genes are TRBV5-1 and TRBJ1-2, with TRBD1 identical over 8 bases. The V gene end was trimmed by 4 bases and the J gene end by 5 bases; junction bases not matched to a gene: 16. This CDR3 contains 17 residues. From germline, CDR1 is SGHRS and CDR2 YFSETQ. The CDR3 DNA sequence: TGCGCCAGCAGCGATGGGGCAGGGGGCGATTTCGGGTATGGCTACACCTTC. Protein product: CASSDGAGGDFGYGYTF.

This sequence joins TRBV21-1 and TRBJ2-5; the table's D call of TRBD2 was not tested on the DNA. TRBV21-1 is a known pseudogene. CDR3 length equals 16 residues. The CDR3 sequence is CASSKARGGAQETQYF. The CDR3 region has the DNA TGTGCCAGCAGCAAAGCTCGCGGGGGGGCCCAAGAGACCCAGTACTTC.

This chain uses TRBV18 with TRBJ2-6; the match to TRBD1 covers 7 bases. The junction had 8 bases not matched to a gene; V was cut back by 3 bases and J by 0 bases. The CDR3 runs 18 residues. Germline lookup yields CDR1 KGHSH and CDR2 LQKENI. CDR3 residues: CASSPTGTANSGANVLTF. DNA for the CDR3: TGTGCCAGCTCACCGACCGGGACAGCGAACTCTGGGGCCAACGTCCTGACTTTC.

The chain uses TRBV6-5 and TRBJ1-2, with D possibly being TRBD1 (5 bases). Germline CDR1 reads MNHEY; CDR2 reads SVGAGI. The CDR3 is 11 residues long. The CDR3 region has the DNA TGTGCTAGCTGGGGCGGCTATGGCTACACCTTC. Translation gives CASWGGYGYTF.

A few counts support this clone. The rearrangement joins TRBV27 to TRBJ1-1; 8 bases fit TRBD1. Looked up from germline, CDR1 is MNHEY and CDR2 is SMNVEV (reference sequence). CDR3 length: 15 residues. The junction had 10 bases not matched to a gene; V was cut back by 4 bases and J by 6 bases. CDR3 sequence reads: CASSSRMGQAAEAFF. For the CDR3, the DNA is TGTGCCAGCAGTTCCCGCATGGGACAGGCTGCTGAAGCTTTCTTT.

The V and J genes are TRBV30 and TRBJ1-6, with 7 bases fitting TRBD1. Trimming at V came to 1 base and at J to 7 bases, leaving 1 base not matched to a gene. CDR1 is GTSNPN and CDR2 is SVGIG in the germline V gene (reference sequence). This CDR3 contains 13 residues. The CDR3 nucleotides are TGTGCCTGGAGTGAACAGGGGAATTCACCCCTCCACTTT. This codes for CAWSEQGNSPLHF.

This clone was observed once. V and J are TRBV7-2 and TRBJ2-2, with TRBD1 identical over 9 bases. The V gene's germline CDR1 is SGHTA and CDR2 FQGNSA. V trimming: 4 bases; J trimming: 5 bases; junction bases outside the gene matches: 8. The CDR3 covers 16 residues. The CDR3 loop is CASSYGTGLETGELFF. The CDR3 region has the DNA TGTGCCAGCAGCTACGGGACAGGGTTGGAGACCGGGGAGCTGTTTTTT.

The chain links TRBV6-1 to TRBJ1-6, with TRBD1 as a possible D gene (5 bases). This CDR3 region has 15 residues. Trimming cost V 1 base and J 5 bases, with 9 bases left between them. In germline, CDR1 is MNHNS, CDR2 SASEGT. The CDR3: CASSEDGGDNSPLHF. In nucleotides, the CDR3 is TGTGCCAGCAGTGAAGACGGAGGGGATAATTCACCCCTCCACTTT.

This clone was counted between two and nine times. The V and J genes are TRBV7-9 and TRBJ2-1; 8 nucleotides align to TRBD1. Germline-derived CDR1 and CDR2 are SEHNR and FQNEAQ (reference sequence). J was trimmed by 7 bases and V by 5 bases; bases with no gene match: 10. This CDR3 spans 15 amino acids. The CDR3 DNA is TGTGCCAGCAGCAACAGAGGGACAGGATATAATGAGCAGTTCTTC. Residues: CASSNRGTGYNEQFF.

V gene TRBV7-8 combines with J gene TRBJ2-1; tentatively, D is TRBD1 (5 bases). The V and J ends lost 5 bases and 8 bases respectively, with 13 bases between them. Germline CDR1 is SGHVS and CDR2 is FQNEAQ. The CDR3 totals 13 residues. The CDR3 DNA reads as TGTGCCAGCAGCACCAGGGCCACGTATGAGCAGTTCTTC. The encoded protein is CASSTRATYEQFF.

This clone was picked up one time. The gene calls are TRBV30 and TRBJ1-2, with TRBD1 identical over 7 bases. The germline V gene encodes CDR1 GTSNPN and CDR2 SVGIG (reference sequence). The CDR3 runs to 13 residues. V was clipped by 6 bases and J by 4 bases; unmatched bases: 8. For the CDR3, the DNA is TGTGCCTGCGACGTGGGGGACAGCTATGGCTACACCTTC. This gives the protein CACDVGDSYGYTF. Drawing the rest from reference TRBV30 and TRBJ1-2, the complete variable domain is SQTIHQWPATLVQPVGSPLSLECTVEGTSNPNLYWYRQAAGRGLQLLFYSVGIGQISSEVPQNLSASRPQDRQFILSSKKLLLSDSGFYLCACDVGDSYGYTFGSGTRLTVV.

A single count supports this clone. V is TRBV7-9 and J is TRBJ1-2, with D perhaps matching TRBD1 (5 bases). Germline CDR1 reads SEHNR; CDR2 reads FQNEAQ (reference sequence). The CDR3 is 15 amino acids. V shed 5 bases and J shed 7 bases, with 20 bases lying between them. The CDR3 loop reads CASSHPAQALFGYTF. DNA of the CDR3: TGTGCCAGCAGCCATCCGGCACAGGCCTTATTTGGCTACACCTTC.

This sequence joins TRBV5-4 and TRBJ1-1, with D tentatively TRBD1 (5 bases). Germline CDR1 is SGHNT and CDR2 is YYREEE (reference sequence). This CDR3 spans 14 amino acids. V lost 4 bases to trimming and J lost 1 base, with 11 bases between them. This CDR3 reads CASSVEGWNTEAFF. The CDR3 nucleotides read TGTGCCAGCAGCGTGGAGGGGTGGAACACTGAAGCTTTCTTT.

The rearrangement joins TRBV4-1 to TRBJ2-1, with 12 bases identical to TRBD2. Per germline, CDR1 MGHRA and CDR2 YSYEKL. The CDR3 has 19 residues. V gave up 2 bases and J gave up 0 bases; unmatched junction bases: 8. CDR3 in amino acids: CASSQLLGLAGSSYNEQFF. In nucleotides, the CDR3 is TGCGCCAGCAGCCAATTACTCGGACTAGCGGGGAGCTCCTACAATGAGCAGTTCTTC.

Only one count was recorded for this clone. The chain combines TRBV4-1 with TRBJ2-1, with 7 positions matching TRBD1. This CDR3 is built from 15 residues. With V trimmed by 4 bases and J by 2 bases, 5 bases remained unmatched. The germline V gene has CDR1 MGHRA and CDR2 YSYEKL. The chain's CDR3 is CASSPTGSTYNEQFF. The CDR3 nucleotides read TGCGCCAGCAGCCCGACAGGGAGCACCTACAATGAGCAGTTCTTC.